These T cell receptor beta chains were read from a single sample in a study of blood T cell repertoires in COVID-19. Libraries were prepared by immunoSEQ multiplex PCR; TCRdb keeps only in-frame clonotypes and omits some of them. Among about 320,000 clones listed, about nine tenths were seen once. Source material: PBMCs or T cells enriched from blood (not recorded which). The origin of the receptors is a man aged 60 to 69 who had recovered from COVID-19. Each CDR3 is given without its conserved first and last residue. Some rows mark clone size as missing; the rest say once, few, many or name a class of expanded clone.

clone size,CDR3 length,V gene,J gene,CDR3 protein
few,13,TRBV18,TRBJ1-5,ASSPVFQGYQPQH
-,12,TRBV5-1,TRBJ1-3,ASSSGQLGNTIY
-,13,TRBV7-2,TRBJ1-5,ASSLAGDSNQPQH
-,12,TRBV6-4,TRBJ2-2,ASSDRLADGELF
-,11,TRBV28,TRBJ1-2,ASRSGRVGGYT
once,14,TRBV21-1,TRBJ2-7,ASSTLTGTDLDEQY
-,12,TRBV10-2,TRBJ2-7,ASAELRLSYEQY
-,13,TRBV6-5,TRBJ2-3,ASSYDGGDTDTQY
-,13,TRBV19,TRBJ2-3,ASSIGDSSTDTQY
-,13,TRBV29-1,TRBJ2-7,SVELLGRPTYEQY
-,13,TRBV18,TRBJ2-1,ASSPLNGLYNEQF
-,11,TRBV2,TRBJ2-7,ASSPGGSYEQY
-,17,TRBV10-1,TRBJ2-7,ASGEPPVSAGGLSYEQY
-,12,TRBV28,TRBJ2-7,ASSLYGQGYEQY
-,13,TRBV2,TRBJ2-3,ASRAWGSGGDTQY
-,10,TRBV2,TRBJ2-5,ASSTGPETQY